A single sample is the source of the 14 T cell receptor beta chains below, sequenced in a study of cytomegalovirus exposure and HLA in healthy donors. Primers included in the PCR were 60 Vbeta and 13 Jbeta primers. Profiling relied on immunoSEQ multiplex PCR, and the TCRdb table lists in-frame clones only, not all of them. Its listing shows approximately 140,000 clones. The sample comprised PBMCs. Receptor source: a woman aged 45-60 years in good health and CMV-seronegative.

This CDR3 is CASSPLRGSNQPQHF. The CDR3 DNA is TGTGCCAGCAGTCCCCTCAGGGGTAGCAATCAGCCCCAGCATTTT. The chain couples TRBV28 to TRBJ1-5, with a possible D match to TRBD1 (6 bases). Germline CDR1 and CDR2: MDHEN and SYDVKM. Deletions cut 5 bases from V and 0 bases from J, with 11 bases between. CDR3 size: 15 residues.

This chain connects TRBV5-6 to TRBJ2-4, with D possibly being TRBD2 (5 bases). Germline V lookup: CDR1 SGHDT, CDR2 YYEEEE. Deletions cut 4 bases from V and 7 bases from J, with 15 bases between. The CDR3 extends over 14 amino acids. The CDR3 is CASSRKTTGNIQYF. CDR3 bases: TGTGCCAGCAGCCGAAAAACCACGGGGAACATTCAGTACTTC.

The CDR3 DNA reads as TGTGCCAGCAGATCGCCACAGGGGGGTTCCTATGGCTACACCTTC. Translating it yields CASRSPQGGSYGYTF. The chain joins TRBV28 to TRBJ1-2; 8 bases match TRBD1. CDR3 size: 15 residues. The trim removed 6 bases at V and 4 bases at J, leaving 10 bases unmatched. CDR1 is MDHEN and CDR2 is SYDVKM in the germline V gene.

The chain couples TRBV5-1 to TRBJ2-1, with D perhaps matching TRBD1 (6 bases). This CDR3 contains 14 residues. V shed 2 bases and J shed 5 bases, with 11 bases lying between them. Germline V lookup: CDR1 SGHRS, CDR2 YFSETQ. The CDR3 coding sequence is TGCGCCAGCAGCTTCCAGGGGACGAACAATGAGCAGTTCTTC. This gives the protein CASSFQGTNNEQFF.

The V gene is TRBV27, the J gene TRBJ2-3; D is unresolved. Germline V gene lookup returns CDR1 MNHEY and CDR2 SMNVEV (reference sequence). Trimming took off 1 base at V and 2 bases at J, with 10 bases between the two ends. The CDR3 spans 15 residues. CDR3 region: CASSLLAGHTDTQYF. Here the CDR3 DNA reads TGTGCCAGCAGTTTATTGGCAGGCCACACAGATACGCAGTATTTT.

The chain combines TRBV19 with TRBJ2-3; D remains ambiguous. CDR1 and CDR2 from the germline V gene are LNHDA and SQIVND (reference sequence). The CDR3 is 13 amino acids. V gave up 5 bases and J gave up 3 bases, with 9 bases separating them. This CDR3 reads CASSPVPTDTQYF. The CDR3 bases are TGTGCCAGTAGTCCCGTTCCTACAGATACGCAGTATTTT.

The gene calls are TRBV7-2 and TRBJ2-7; no clear D gene. V lost 5 bases, J lost 4 bases, and 21 bases lay in between. Looked up from germline, CDR1 is SGHTA and CDR2 is FQGNSA. The CDR3 length is 16 residues. CDR3 amino acids: CASSILPTVPPYEQYF. CDR3 in DNA: TGTGCCAGCAGCATACTCCCTACAGTCCCTCCGTACGAGCAGTACTTC. Combining the CDR3 with reference TRBV7-2 and TRBJ2-7 gives the whole variable domain GAGVSQSPSNKVTEKGKDVELRCDPISGHTALYWYRQSLGQGLEFLIYFQGNSAPDKSGLPSDRFSAERTGGSVSTLTIQRTQQEDSAVYLCASSILPTVPPYEQYFGPGTRLTVT.

The V call is TRBV4-2, the J call TRBJ2-7; 10 bases are a match to TRBD1. Trimming cost V 3 bases and J 2 bases; bases outside gene matches: 7. Germline V gene data show CDR1 as LGHNA and CDR2 as YNFKEQ. This CDR3 contains 16 residues. This chain's CDR3 is CASSQLTGGRTYEQYF. The DNA for the CDR3 is TGTGCCAGCAGCCAGCTGACAGGGGGCAGGACCTACGAGCAGTACTTC.

The genes are TRBV5-4 and TRBJ2-7; TRBD2 matches at 11 bases. The germline gives CDR1 SGHNT, CDR2 YYREEE (reference sequence). The CDR3 extends over 18 amino acids. The trim removed 4 bases at V and 3 bases at J, leaving 15 bases unmatched. Here the CDR3 DNA reads TGTGCCAGCAGCACCCCTCTTGGCCCCGGGACTAGCGGCTACGAGCAGTACTTC. This sequence encodes CASSTPLGPGTSGYEQYF.

This chain joins TRBV13 and TRBJ1-1, with D tentatively TRBD1 (6 bases). Trimming removed 2 bases from V and 1 base from J, with 14 bases in between. CDR1 and CDR2 (germline): PRHDT, FYEKMQ (reference sequence). There are 16 residues in the CDR3. The CDR3 is CASSLRSKGENTEAFF. Here the CDR3 DNA reads TGTGCCAGCAGCTTAAGGTCAAAGGGGGAGAACACTGAAGCTTTCTTT.

This chain uses TRBV5-4 with TRBJ2-7; perhaps TRBD1 as D (5 bases). CDR3 length equals 13 residues. Trimming took off 0 bases at V and 11 bases at J, with 15 bases between the two ends. In germline, CDR1 is SGHNT, CDR2 YYREEE (reference sequence). Written as DNA, the CDR3 is TGTGCCAGCAGCTTGGCCGCCTCAGGGTTTAAGTACTTC. It codes for CASSLAASGFKYF.

V and J are TRBV5-6 and TRBJ1-2; no definite D call. Germline V gene lookup returns CDR1 SGHDT and CDR2 YYEEEE. The CDR3 consists of 15 residues. Trimming took off 2 bases at V and 0 bases at J, with 11 bases between the two ends. The CDR3 loop reads CASSLSPGSNYGYTF. DNA for the CDR3: TGTGCCAGCAGCTTATCCCCGGGTTCTAACTATGGCTACACCTTC.

V and J are TRBV28 and TRBJ1-1; no firm D call. Looked up from germline, CDR1 is MDHEN and CDR2 is SYDVKM. V lost 3 bases to trimming and J lost 0 bases, with 8 bases between them. The CDR3 sequence is 14 residues long. CDR3 in amino acids: CASSLGSMNTEAFF. CDR3 in DNA: TGTGCCAGCAGTTTGGGGAGCATGAACACTGAAGCTTTCTTT.

As to this clone: Distinct nucleotide sequences in the sample also encode this CDR3. The chain couples TRBV9 to TRBJ2-5; 7 positions agree with TRBD2. The CDR3 contains 14 residues. V was pared by 0 bases and J by 4 bases, with 3 bases of the junction left unmatched. CDR1 and CDR2 from the germline V gene are SGDLS and YYNGEE. The DNA for the CDR3 is TGTGCCAGCAGCGTAGTAGCTAGCGGAGAGACCCAGTACTTC. As protein: CASSVVASGETQYF.